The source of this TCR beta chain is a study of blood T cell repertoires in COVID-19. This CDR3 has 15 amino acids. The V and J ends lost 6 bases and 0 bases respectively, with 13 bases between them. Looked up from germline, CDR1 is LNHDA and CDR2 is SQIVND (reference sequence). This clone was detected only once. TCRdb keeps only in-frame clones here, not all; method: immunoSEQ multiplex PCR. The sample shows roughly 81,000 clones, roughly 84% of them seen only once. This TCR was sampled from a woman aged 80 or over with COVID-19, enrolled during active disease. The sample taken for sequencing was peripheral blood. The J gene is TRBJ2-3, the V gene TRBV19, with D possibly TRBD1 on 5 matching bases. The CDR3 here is CASSRLGASTDTQYF. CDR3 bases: TGTGCCAGTAGCCGATTAGGGGCTAGCACAGATACGCAGTATTTT.